This T cell receptor beta chain appears in the sequencing data of a study of T cell changes during pregnancy in multiple sclerosis (dated by TCRdb to about 2019). A note on the overall study: In women with multiple sclerosis, the researchers looked at how the T cell repertoire shifted as pregnancy progressed.

Spanning cysteine to phenylalanine, the CDR3 consists of 14 amino acids. Of the read, only the CDR3 DNA is kept; its 42 bases are in frame from base 1. Germline trimming: 6 bases from V, 1 base from J; junction bases outside gene matches: 4. Looking up the germline V gene yields CDR1 MRHNA and CDR2 SNTAGT. Of note for this clone: Its antigen remains undetermined. No base quality values were provided; no much bigger clone lies one nucleotide off.

The library was produced with the immunoSEQ multiplex PCR assay. As stored in TCRdb, this immuneACCESS dataset retains in-frame rearrangements with V and J assigned. A fraction of the clones does not appear; measured against another copy, unresolved V genes explain less than half of the discrepancy, and the remainder lacks a known reason. This sample has about 42,000 clones in its table, and 84% of those were observed once. Of the sample, around 0.58% falls within the top ten clones. The material was CD4+ T cells from peripheral blood mononuclear cells, obtained before pregnancy. Here the chain combines TRBV6-4 and TRBJ2-5; a stretch of 8 junction bases matches TRBD2. The sequence came from a female donor with multiple sclerosis, enrolled in a pregnancy study. Here is the DNA: TGTGCCAGCAGACACACTAGCGGCCAAGAGACCCAGTACTTC. This yields the protein CASRHTSGQETQYF.